This T cell receptor (beta chain) was documented in a study of cytomegalovirus exposure and HLA in healthy donors. Overall study findings and caveats: Most likely, a cluster of highly shared sequence variants arose as a sequencing artifact. Most sequenced TCRs were rare (though some public TCRs occurred in many donors). The authors enumerated around 150 TCR beta chains as linked to cytomegalovirus.

Vbeta (60) and Jbeta (13) primers were used in the PCR. The method was immunoSEQ multiplex PCR; TCRdb's version includes in-frame clones alone and lacks a portion of them. The sample yields about 110,000 clones, around 75% seen once. This CDR3 region has 13 residues. Germline CDR1 is SEHNR and CDR2 is FQNEAQ (reference sequence). The ends lost 6 bases at V and 7 bases at J; junction bases unmatched: 6. In regard to this clone: Antigen specificity is unknown.

The sample taken for sequencing was PBMCs. This chain connects TRBV7-9 to TRBJ1-1; TRBD1 matches 9 bases. The clonotype comes from a woman aged 30 to 39 in good health and CMV-seronegative. The CDR3 here is CASRTRQGGEAFF. CDR3 DNA: TGTGCCAGCAGAACTCGACAGGGGGGTGAAGCTTTCTTT.